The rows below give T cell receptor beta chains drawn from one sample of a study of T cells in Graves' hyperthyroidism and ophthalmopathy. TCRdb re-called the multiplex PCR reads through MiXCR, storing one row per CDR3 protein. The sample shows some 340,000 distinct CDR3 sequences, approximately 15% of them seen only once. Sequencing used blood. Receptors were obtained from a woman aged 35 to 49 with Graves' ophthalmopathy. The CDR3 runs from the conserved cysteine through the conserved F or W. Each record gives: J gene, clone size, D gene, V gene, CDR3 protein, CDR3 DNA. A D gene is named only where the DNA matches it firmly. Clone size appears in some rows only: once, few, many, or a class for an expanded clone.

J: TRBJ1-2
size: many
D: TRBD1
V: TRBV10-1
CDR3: CASSEGQGRSYTF
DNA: TGCGCCAGCAGTGAAGGACAGGGCAGGTCCTACACCTTC

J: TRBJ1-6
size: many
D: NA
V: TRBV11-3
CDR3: CASSETAYNSPLHF
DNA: TGTGCCAGCAGCGAAACAGCCTATAATTCACCCCTCCACTTT

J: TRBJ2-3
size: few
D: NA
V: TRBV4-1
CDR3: CASSQMVGGADTQYF
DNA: TGCGCCAGCAGCCAAATGGTAGGAGGAGCAGATACGCAGTATTTT

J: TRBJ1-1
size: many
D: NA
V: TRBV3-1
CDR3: CASSQGNTEAFF
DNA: TGTGCCAGCAGCCAGGGGAACACTGAAGCTTTCTTT

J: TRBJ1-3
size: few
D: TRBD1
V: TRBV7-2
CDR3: CASSLVTGVGNTIYF
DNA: TGTGCCAGCAGCTTAGTAACAGGGGTAGGAAACACCATATATTTT

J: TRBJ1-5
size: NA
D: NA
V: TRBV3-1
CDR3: CASSQGIGINQPQHF
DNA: TGTGCCAGCAGCCAAGGAATCGGGATTAATCAGCCCCAGCATTTT

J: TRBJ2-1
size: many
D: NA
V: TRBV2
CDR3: CASSLILSSYNEQFF
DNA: TGTGCCAGCAGTTTGATTCTTAGCTCCTACAATGAGCAGTTCTTC

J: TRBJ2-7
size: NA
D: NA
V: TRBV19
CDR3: CASSQTPYEQYF
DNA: TGTGCCAGTAGTCAAACCCCCTACGAGCAGTACTTC

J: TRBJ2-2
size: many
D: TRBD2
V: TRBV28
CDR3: CASTPAGPPGELFF
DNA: TGTGCCAGCACTCCAGCGGGACCTCCCGGGGAGCTGTTTTTT

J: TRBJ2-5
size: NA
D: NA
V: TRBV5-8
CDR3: CASSSWGAQETQYF
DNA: TGTGCCAGCAGCTCGTGGGGGGCCCAAGAGACCCAGTACTTC

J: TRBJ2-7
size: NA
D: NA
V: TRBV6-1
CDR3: CASSLLGVAYEQYF
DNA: TGTGCCAGCAGCCTTCTTGGTGTAGCCTACGAGCAGTACTTC

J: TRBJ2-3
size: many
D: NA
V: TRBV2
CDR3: CASSDTRTDTQYF
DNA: TGTGCCAGCAGTGACACACGCACAGATACGCAGTATTTT

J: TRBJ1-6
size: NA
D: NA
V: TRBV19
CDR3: CASSKNTGMNSPLHF
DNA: TGTGCCAGTAGTAAGAATACAGGGATGAATTCACCCCTCCACTTT

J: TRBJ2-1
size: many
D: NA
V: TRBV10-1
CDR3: CASSALTGFSYNEQFF
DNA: TGCGCCAGCAGTGCCTTGACGGGTTTCTCCTACAATGAGCAGTTCTTC

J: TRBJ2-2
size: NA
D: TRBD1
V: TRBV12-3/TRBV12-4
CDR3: CASTTGVTGELFF
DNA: TGTGCCAGCACTACAGGGGTTACCGGGGAGCTGTTTTTT

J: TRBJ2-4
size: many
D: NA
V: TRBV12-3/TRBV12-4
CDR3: CASRGTFKNIQYF
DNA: TGTGCCAGCAGAGGGACTTTTAAAAACATTCAGTACTTC

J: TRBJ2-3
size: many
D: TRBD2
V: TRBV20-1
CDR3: CSAWVSGGASDTQYF
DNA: TGCAGTGCTTGGGTTAGCGGGGGGGCGTCAGATACGCAGTATTTT

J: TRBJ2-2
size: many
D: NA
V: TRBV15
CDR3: CATSRGEASGELFF
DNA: TGTGCCACCAGCAGAGGCGAGGCTAGCGGGGAGCTGTTTTTT

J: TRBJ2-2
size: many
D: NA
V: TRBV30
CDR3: CAWSLKGWTGELFF
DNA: TGTGCCTGGAGTCTCAAGGGCTGGACCGGGGAGCTGTTTTTT

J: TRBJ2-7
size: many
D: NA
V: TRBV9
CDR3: CASSPPGRPSYEQYF
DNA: TGTGCCAGCAGCCCACCGGGACGTCCCTCCTACGAGCAGTACTTC

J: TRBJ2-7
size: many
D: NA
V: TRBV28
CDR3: CASSPLLGQGTHEQYF
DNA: TGTGCCAGCAGTCCCCTGTTAGGGCAGGGGACCCACGAGCAGTACTTC